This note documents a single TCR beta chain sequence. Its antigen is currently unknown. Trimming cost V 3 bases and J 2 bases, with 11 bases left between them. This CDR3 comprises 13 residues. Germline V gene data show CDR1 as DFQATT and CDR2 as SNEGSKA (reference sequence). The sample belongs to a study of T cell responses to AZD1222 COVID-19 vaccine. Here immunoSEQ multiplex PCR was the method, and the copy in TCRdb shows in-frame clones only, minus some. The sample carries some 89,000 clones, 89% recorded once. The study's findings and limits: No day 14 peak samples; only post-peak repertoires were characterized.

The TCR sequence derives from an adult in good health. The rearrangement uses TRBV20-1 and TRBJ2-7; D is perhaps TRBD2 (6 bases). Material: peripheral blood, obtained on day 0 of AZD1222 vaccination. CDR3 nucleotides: TGCAGTGCTAGTGGCGGGGAAGCCTACGAGCAGTACTTC. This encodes CSASGGEAYEQYF.